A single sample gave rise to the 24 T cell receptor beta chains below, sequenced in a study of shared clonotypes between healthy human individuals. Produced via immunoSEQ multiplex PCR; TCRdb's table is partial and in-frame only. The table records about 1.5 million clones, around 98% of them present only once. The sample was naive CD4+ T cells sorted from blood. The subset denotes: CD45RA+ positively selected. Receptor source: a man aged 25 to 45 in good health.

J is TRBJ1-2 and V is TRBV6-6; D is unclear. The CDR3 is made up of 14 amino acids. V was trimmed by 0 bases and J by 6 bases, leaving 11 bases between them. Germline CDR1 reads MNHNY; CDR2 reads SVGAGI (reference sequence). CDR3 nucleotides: TGTGCCAGCAGTTACTCGCCAGGTTGGGATGGCTACACCTTC. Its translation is CASSYSPGWDGYTF.

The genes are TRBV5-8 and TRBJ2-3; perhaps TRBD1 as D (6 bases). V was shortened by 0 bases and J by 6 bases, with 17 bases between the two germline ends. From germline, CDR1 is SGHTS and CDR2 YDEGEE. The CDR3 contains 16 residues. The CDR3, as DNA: TGTGCCAGCAGCTTGGTCCCGCGTATGGGGGCGGATACGCAGTATTTT. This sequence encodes CASSLVPRMGADTQYF.

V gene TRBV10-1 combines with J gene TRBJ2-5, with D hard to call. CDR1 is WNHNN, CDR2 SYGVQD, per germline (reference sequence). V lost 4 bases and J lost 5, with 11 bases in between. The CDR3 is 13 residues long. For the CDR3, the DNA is TGCGCCAGCAGTGTGAGTGTTTGGGAGACCCAGTACTTC. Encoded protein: CASSVSVWETQYF.

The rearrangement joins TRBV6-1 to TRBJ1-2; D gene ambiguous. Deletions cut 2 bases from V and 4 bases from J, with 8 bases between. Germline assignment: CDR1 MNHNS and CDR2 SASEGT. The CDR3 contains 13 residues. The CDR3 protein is CASSETVGYGYTF. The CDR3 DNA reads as TGTGCCAGCAGTGAAACAGTCGGCTATGGCTACACCTTC.

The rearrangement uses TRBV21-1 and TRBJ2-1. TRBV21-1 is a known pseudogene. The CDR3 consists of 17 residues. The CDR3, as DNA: TGTGCCAGCAGCAAAAAGGCCGGGACCCAACCATACAATGAGCAGTTCTTC. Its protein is CASSKKAGTQPYNEQFF.

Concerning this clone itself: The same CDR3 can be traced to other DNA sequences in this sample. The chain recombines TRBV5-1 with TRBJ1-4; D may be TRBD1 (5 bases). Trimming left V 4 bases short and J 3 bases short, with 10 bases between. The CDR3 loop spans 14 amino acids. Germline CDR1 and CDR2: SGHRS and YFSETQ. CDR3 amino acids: CASSLGTANEKLFF. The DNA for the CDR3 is TGCGCCAGCAGCCTAGGGACGGCTAATGAAAAACTGTTTTTT.

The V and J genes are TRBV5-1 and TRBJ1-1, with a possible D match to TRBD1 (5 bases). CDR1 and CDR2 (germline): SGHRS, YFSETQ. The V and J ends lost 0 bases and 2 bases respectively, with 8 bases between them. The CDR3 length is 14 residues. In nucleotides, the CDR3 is TGCGCCAGCAGCTTGGTACAGGAAAACACTGAAGCTTTCTTT. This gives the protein CASSLVQENTEAFF.

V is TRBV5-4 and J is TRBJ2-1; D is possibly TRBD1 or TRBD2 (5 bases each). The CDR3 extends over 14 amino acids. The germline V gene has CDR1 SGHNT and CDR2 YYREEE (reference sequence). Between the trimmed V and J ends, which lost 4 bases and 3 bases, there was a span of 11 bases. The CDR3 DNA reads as TGTGCCAGCAGCGTACTAGGGGACTACAATGAGCAGTTCTTC. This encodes CASSVLGDYNEQFF.

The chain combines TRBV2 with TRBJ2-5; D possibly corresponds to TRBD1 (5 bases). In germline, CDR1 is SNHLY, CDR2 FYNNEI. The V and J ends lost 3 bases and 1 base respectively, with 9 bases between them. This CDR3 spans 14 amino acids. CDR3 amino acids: CASSEGQVQETQYF. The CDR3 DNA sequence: TGTGCCAGCAGTGAGGGGCAGGTCCAAGAGACCCAGTACTTC.

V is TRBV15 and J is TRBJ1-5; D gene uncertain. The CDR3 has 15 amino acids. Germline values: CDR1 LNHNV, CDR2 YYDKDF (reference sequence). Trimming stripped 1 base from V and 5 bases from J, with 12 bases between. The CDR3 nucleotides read TGTGCCACCAGCAGAGTCGTAGGACTCGATCAGCCCCAGCATTTT. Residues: CATSRVVGLDQPQHF.

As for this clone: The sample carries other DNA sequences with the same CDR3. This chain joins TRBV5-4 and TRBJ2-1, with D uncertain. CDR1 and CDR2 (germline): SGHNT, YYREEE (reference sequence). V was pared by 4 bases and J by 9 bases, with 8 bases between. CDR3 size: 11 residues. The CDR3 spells CASSLGGEQFF. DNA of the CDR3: TGTGCCAGCAGCCTCGGTGGTGAGCAGTTCTTC.

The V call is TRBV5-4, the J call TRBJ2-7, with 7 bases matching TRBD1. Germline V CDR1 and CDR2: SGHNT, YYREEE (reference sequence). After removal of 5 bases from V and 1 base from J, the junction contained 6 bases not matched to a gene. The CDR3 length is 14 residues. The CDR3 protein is CASSQPDRSYEQYF. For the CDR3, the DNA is TGTGCCAGCAGTCAACCGGACAGGTCCTACGAGCAGTACTTC.

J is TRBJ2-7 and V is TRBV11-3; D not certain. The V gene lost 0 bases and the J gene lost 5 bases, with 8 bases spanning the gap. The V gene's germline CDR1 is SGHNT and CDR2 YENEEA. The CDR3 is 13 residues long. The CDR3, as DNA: TGTGCCAGCAGCTTAGACTTTACCCACGAGCAGTACTTC. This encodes CASSLDFTHEQYF. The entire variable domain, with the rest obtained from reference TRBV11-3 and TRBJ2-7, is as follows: EAGVVQSPRYKIIEKKQPVAFWCNPISGHNTLYWYLQNLGQGPELLIRYENEEAVDDSQLPKDRFSAERLKGVDSTLKIQPAELGDSAVYLCASSLDFTHEQYFGPGTRLTVT.

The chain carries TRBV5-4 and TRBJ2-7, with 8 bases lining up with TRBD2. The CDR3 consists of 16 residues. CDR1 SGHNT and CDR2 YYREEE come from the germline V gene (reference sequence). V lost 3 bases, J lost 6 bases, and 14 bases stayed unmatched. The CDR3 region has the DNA TGTGCCAGCAGCTCGGGGGGGAGAGGGGTTGGTGGCGAGCAGTACTTC. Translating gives CASSSGGRGVGGEQYF.

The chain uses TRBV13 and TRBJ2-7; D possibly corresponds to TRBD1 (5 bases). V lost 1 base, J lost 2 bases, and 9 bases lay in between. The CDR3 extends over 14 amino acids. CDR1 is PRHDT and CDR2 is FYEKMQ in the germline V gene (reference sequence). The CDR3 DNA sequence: TGTGCCAGCAGCTTAGCAGGGCGGCCCTACGAGCAGTACTTC. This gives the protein CASSLAGRPYEQYF.

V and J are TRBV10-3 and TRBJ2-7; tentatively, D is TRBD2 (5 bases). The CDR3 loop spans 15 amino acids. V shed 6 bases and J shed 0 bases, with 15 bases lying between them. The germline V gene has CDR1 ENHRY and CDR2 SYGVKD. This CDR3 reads CAIRAEGRSSYEQYF. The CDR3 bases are TGTGCCATCAGGGCAGAGGGTCGTAGCTCCTACGAGCAGTACTTC.

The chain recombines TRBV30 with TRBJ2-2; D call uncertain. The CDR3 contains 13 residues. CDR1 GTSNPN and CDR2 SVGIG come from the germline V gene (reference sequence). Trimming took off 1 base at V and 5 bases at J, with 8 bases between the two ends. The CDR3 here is CAWSGSPTGELFF. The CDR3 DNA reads TGTGCCTGGAGTGGCAGTCCTACCGGGGAGCTGTTTTTT.

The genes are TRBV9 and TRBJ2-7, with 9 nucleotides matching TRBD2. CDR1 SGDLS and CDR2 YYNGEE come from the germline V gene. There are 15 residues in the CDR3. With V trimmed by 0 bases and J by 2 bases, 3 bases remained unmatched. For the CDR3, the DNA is TGTGCCAGCAGCGTAGCTCCTAGCGGGACCTACGAGCAGTACTTC. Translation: CASSVAPSGTYEQYF.

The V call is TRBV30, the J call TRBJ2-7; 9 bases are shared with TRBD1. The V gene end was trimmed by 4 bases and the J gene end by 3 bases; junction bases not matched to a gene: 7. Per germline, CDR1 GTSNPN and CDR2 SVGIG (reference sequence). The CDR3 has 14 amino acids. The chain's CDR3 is CAWKTGGVNYEQYF. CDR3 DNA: TGTGCCTGGAAGACAGGGGGAGTGAACTACGAGCAGTACTTC.

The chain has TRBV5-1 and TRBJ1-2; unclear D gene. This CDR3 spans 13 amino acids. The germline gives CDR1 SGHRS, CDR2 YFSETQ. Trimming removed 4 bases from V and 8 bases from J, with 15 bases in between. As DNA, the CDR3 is TGCGCCAGCAGCGATTTTCCAGCTAACGGCTACACCTTC. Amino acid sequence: CASSDFPANGYTF.

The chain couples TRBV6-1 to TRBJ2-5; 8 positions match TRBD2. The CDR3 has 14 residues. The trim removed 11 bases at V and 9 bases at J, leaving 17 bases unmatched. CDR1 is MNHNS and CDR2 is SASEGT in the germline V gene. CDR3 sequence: CAGRRPGGGAAQYF. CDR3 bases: TGTGCCGGCCGTAGACCGGGGGGGGGAGCCGCCCAGTACTTC.

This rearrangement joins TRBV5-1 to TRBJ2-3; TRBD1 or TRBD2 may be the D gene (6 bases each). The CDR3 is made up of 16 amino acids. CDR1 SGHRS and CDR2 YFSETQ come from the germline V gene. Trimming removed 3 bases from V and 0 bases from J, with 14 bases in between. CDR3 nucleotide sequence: TGCGCCAGCAGCTGGGAGGACAGACCTAGCACAGATACGCAGTATTTT. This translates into CASSWEDRPSTDTQYF.

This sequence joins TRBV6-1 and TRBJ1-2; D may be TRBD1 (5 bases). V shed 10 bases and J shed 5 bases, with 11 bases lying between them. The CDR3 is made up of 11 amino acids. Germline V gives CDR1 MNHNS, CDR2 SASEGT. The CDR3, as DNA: TGTGCCACTGGCGGGGGATATGGCTACACCTTC. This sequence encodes CATGGGYGYTF.

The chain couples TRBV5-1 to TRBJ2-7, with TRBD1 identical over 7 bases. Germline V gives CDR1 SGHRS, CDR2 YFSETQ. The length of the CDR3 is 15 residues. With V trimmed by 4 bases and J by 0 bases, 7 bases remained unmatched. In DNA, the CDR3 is TGCGCCAGCAGCACGCAACAGGGGCCCTCCTACGAGCAGTACTTC. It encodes CASSTQQGPSYEQYF.